This T cell receptor beta chain was found in a study of cytomegalovirus exposure and HLA in healthy donors. In the case of this clone: The antigen remains unidentified.

Study-wide results and limits: Later genetic work tied a missense DCLRE1C variant to beta-chain V and J trimming. More clonal expansion characterized HLA-associated TCR beta chains than equally common others in a later analysis.

In the PCR, 60 Vbeta and 13 Jbeta primers were used. The repertoire was sequenced with immunoSEQ multiplex PCR; TCRdb's copy has only in-frame clones and lacks some. Among 100,000 to 150,000 clones, roughly 82% were seen once, and the ten largest hold about 1%. CDR3 size: 18 residues. Trimming removed 1 base from V and 2 bases from J; junction bases left unmatched: 10. Germline V gene data show CDR1 as KGHSH and CDR2 as LQKENI. The chain couples TRBV18 to TRBJ1-5; 8 bases are a match to TRBD1. The origin of this receptor is a boy younger than 18 in good health and CMV-seronegative. Sequencing input: PBMCs. The DNA for the CDR3 is TGTGCCAGCTCACCACTGGGGCATGGACAGGGTGGCAATCAGCCCCAGCATTTT. Residues: CASSPLGHGQGGNQPQHF.